The present entry profiles one TCR beta chain with its context. Its antigen remains unknown. When naive CD8 T cells were sorted, they were gated as CD8+CD4-CCR7+CD45RA+. Germline loops: CDR1 MNHEY, CDR2 SMNVEV (reference sequence). This CDR3 contains 15 residues. J lost 4 bases, V lost 5 bases, and 10 bases had no gene match. The record originates from a study of molecular identifiers for immune sequencing clone quantification. Study results and limitations: Jurkat TCR RNA spiked in from one cell reportedly remained identifiable amid about a million naive cells.

Libraries of bulk TCR were made by previously described methods (with listed TCR primers). One entry per CDR3 protein results from TCRdb running MiXCR on the PCR reads. The sample gives approximately 630,000 distinct CDR3 sequences, about 25% of which show up once; approximately 0.75% is in the top ten. The V and J genes are TRBV27 and TRBJ2-7, with 8 nucleotides matching TRBD2. Sequences were obtained from naive CD8+ T cells from blood, with Jurkat cell RNA spiked in. Subset of the sample: FACS-sorted CD8+CD4-CCR7+CD45RA+ naive T cells. The TCR was taken from a human donor in good health. Some libraries in this study had Jurkat cell RNA spiked in. The CDR3: CASSPALAEGYEQYF. In DNA form, the CDR3 reads TGTGCCAGCAGTCCAGCACTAGCGGAAGGTTACGAGCAGTACTTC.